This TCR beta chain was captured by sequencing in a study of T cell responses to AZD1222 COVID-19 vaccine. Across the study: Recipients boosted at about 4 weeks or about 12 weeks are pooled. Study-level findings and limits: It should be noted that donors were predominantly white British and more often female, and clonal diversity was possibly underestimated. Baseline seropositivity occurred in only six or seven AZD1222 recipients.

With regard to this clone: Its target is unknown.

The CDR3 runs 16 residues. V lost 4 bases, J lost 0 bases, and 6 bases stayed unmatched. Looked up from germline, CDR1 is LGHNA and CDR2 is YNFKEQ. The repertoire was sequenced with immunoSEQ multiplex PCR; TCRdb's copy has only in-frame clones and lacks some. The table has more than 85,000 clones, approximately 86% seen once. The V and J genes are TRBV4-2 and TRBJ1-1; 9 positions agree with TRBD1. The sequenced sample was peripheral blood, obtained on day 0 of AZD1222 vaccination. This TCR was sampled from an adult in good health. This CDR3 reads CASSPLTGGVNTEAFF. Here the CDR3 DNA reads TGTGCCAGCAGCCCTTTGACAGGGGGGGTGAACACTGAAGCTTTCTTT.